The 30 T cell receptor beta chains reported below all come from one sample, sequenced in a study of cytomegalovirus exposure and HLA in healthy donors. Measured with immunoSEQ multiplex PCR; TCRdb has only the in-frame clones, and not every one. This sample has around 60,000 clones; 90% occur once, and the top ten carry 1% to 1.2%. The sample comprised PBMCs. The receptors shown here come from a man aged 18-30 years in good health and CMV-seronegative.

The chain combines TRBV28 with TRBJ2-5, with TRBD2 matching 8 bases. V shed 6 bases and J 1 base; nucleotides not matched to a gene: 10. Germline V gene sequence: CDR1 MDHEN, CDR2 SYDVKM. The CDR3 extends over 16 amino acids. CDR3 amino acids: CASRPKREPGQETQYF. In DNA, the CDR3 is TGTGCCAGCAGGCCAAAGCGGGAGCCCGGCCAAGAGACCCAGTACTTC.

This chain links TRBV29-1 with TRBJ2-5, with 9 bases fitting TRBD2. Germline loops: CDR1 SQVTM, CDR2 ANQGSEA. The CDR3 is made up of 15 amino acids. Germline trimming cut 6 bases from V and 4 bases from J; bases unmatched to any gene: 12. For the CDR3, the DNA is TGCAGCGTGGCACGACTAGCGGAGAGTCCAGAGACCCAGTACTTC. Amino acids: CSVARLAESPETQYF.

V usage is TRBV27 and J usage is TRBJ2-5; TRBD1 matches 7 bases. The CDR3 extends over 13 amino acids. Germline CDR1 and CDR2: MNHEY and SMNVEV (reference sequence). Trimming cost V 4 bases and J 5 bases; bases outside gene matches: 4. CDR3 in DNA: TGTGCCAGCAGTTCCTCGACAGGGGAGACCCAGTACTTC. As protein: CASSSSTGETQYF.

This chain joins TRBV14 and TRBJ2-1, with D possibly matching TRBD2 (5 bases). Per germline, CDR1 SGHDN and CDR2 FVKESK. The ends were cut back, 0 bases at V and 9 bases at J, with 12 bases in the middle. CDR3 length equals 14 residues. Here the CDR3 DNA reads TGTGCCAGCAGCCAAGAACCCAGCGGCGGTGAGCAGTTCTTC. This codes for CASSQEPSGGEQFF. Looking up the rest from reference TRBV14 and TRBJ2-1 gives the full variable domain: EAGVTQFPSHSVIEKGQTVTLRCDPISGHDNLYWYRRVMGKEIKFLLHFVKESKQDESGMPNNRFLAERTGGTYSTLKVQPAELEDSGVYFCASSQEPSGGEQFFGPGTRLTVL.

V and J are TRBV5-6 and TRBJ2-3, with TRBD2 matching over 8 bases. The CDR3 runs to 19 residues. J lost 3 bases, V lost 4 bases, and 19 bases had no gene match. Germline CDR1 is SGHDT and CDR2 is YYEEEE. The CDR3 loop is CASSTAHSGILRGTDTQYF. CDR3 in DNA: TGTGCCAGCAGCACCGCCCATAGCGGGATCCTACGGGGTACAGATACGCAGTATTTT.

The chain is built from TRBV20-1 and TRBJ1-2; D may be TRBD1 (5 bases). V lost 2 bases to trimming and J lost 4 bases, with 5 bases between them. Germline V gene sequence: CDR1 DFQATT, CDR2 SNEGSKA (reference sequence). The CDR3 runs to 11 residues. The CDR3 loop reads CSARQGYGYTF. The DNA for the CDR3 is TGCAGTGCTAGACAGGGCTATGGCTACACCTTC.

The chain uses TRBV6-5 and TRBJ2-3; TRBD2 matches at 8 bases. Trimming cost V 5 bases and J 3 bases; bases outside gene matches: 7. Germline lookup yields CDR1 MNHEY and CDR2 SVGAGI. The CDR3 sequence is 15 residues long. CDR3 nucleotide sequence: TGTGCCAGCAGTAGCGGGGCGGGAGGAACAGATACGCAGTATTTT. This codes for CASSSGAGGTDTQYF.

This chain joins TRBV7-2 and TRBJ2-1; possibly TRBD2 for D (6 bases). The CDR3 totals 16 residues. Germline CDR1 and CDR2: SGHTA and FQGNSA. V lost 5 bases and J 0 bases, leaving 14 bases between the germline ends. The CDR3 coding sequence is TGTGCCAGCAGCCGGGACTTAGTTGACTCCTACAATGAGCAGTTCTTC. Translating it yields CASSRDLVDSYNEQFF.

The rearrangement links TRBV19 to TRBJ2-7; the match to TRBD2 covers 8 bases. Germline V CDR1 and CDR2: LNHDA, SQIVND (reference sequence). The CDR3 has 15 amino acids. J was trimmed by 1 base and V by 3 bases; bases with no gene match: 5. The CDR3 sequence is CASSIDKRGSYEQYF. The CDR3, as DNA: TGTGCCAGTAGTATTGACAAGCGGGGGTCCTACGAGCAGTACTTC.

This chain's CDR3 is CASSTDWNQPQHF. In nucleotides, the CDR3 is TGCGCCAGCAGCACGGACTGGAATCAGCCCCAGCATTTT. This chain uses TRBV5-1 with TRBJ1-5; D not certain. CDR3 length: 13 amino acids. The germline V and J ends were trimmed by 4 bases and 4 bases, with 9 bases remaining between them. Looked up from germline, CDR1 is SGHRS and CDR2 is YFSETQ.

The chain combines TRBV7-9 with TRBJ2-7; D not certain. Trimming left V 5 bases short and J 2 bases short, with 13 bases between. Germline V gives CDR1 SEHNR, CDR2 FQNEAQ (reference sequence). This CDR3 has 14 amino acids. CDR3 protein: CASSQPPRAYEQYF. Here the CDR3 DNA reads TGTGCCAGCAGCCAACCTCCTCGAGCCTACGAGCAGTACTTC.

CDR3 protein: CASSPTGLDEQYF. For the CDR3, the DNA is TGTGCCAGCAGTCCGACAGGGTTGGACGAGCAGTACTTC. This chain connects TRBV27 to TRBJ2-7; 7 positions match TRBD1. The CDR3 length is 13 residues. The V gene end was trimmed by 5 bases and the J gene end by 5 bases; junction bases not matched to a gene: 6. Germline CDR1 and CDR2: MNHEY and SMNVEV (reference sequence).

The chain carries TRBV9 and TRBJ2-7; TRBD2 matches 16 bases. J lost 4 bases, V lost 0 bases, and 16 bases had no gene match. The CDR3 has 21 amino acids. CDR1 SGDLS and CDR2 YYNGEE come from the germline V gene. The CDR3 DNA is TGTGCCAGCAGCGTAGAATCCCGGTTGGGACTAGCGGGAGGGCCTGGTTACGAGCAGTACTTC. The encoded protein is CASSVESRLGLAGGPGYEQYF. Supplemented by reference TRBV9 and TRBJ2-7, the full variable domain reads DSGVTQTPKHLITATGQRVTLRCSPRSGDLSVYWYQQSLDQGLQFLIQYYNGEERAKGNILERFSAQQFPDLHSELNLSSLELGDSALYFCASSVESRLGLAGGPGYEQYFGPGTRLTVT.

The rearrangement links TRBV7-8 to TRBJ1-3, with a tentative D call TRBD1 (6 bases). Germline loops: CDR1 SGHVS, CDR2 FQNEAQ. V lost 3 bases and J lost 2, with 8 bases in between. The CDR3 is 14 residues long. The CDR3 loop reads CASSFTGTGNTIYF. The CDR3 coding sequence is TGTGCCAGCAGCTTTACAGGGACTGGAAACACCATATATTTT.

The chain has TRBV20-1 and TRBJ1-1; D gene ambiguous. CDR1 is DFQATT and CDR2 is SNEGSKA in the germline V gene (reference sequence). The V end was cut by 7 bases, the J end by 2 bases, with 8 bases between. There are 11 residues in the CDR3. As DNA, the CDR3 is TGCAGTGTTTTAGCTAACACTGAAGCTTTCTTT. Residues: CSVLANTEAFF.

The chain's CDR3 is CASSFGTGGSEQYF. CDR3 in DNA: TGTGCCAGCAGCTTCGGGACAGGGGGCTCCGAGCAGTACTTC. The rearrangement joins TRBV5-6 to TRBJ2-7; 12 bases align to TRBD1. CDR1 is SGHDT and CDR2 is YYEEEE in the germline V gene. The CDR3 extends over 14 amino acids. With V trimmed by 2 bases and J by 6 bases, 3 bases remained unmatched.

The genes are TRBV6-1 and TRBJ1-1, with a tentative D call TRBD1 (6 bases). Per germline, CDR1 MNHNS and CDR2 SASEGT. The CDR3 loop spans 12 amino acids. The ends were cut back, 9 bases at V and 3 bases at J, with 11 bases in the middle. The CDR3 bases are TGTGCCAGTCGGGACACATACACTGAAGCTTTCTTT. This sequence encodes CASRDTYTEAFF.

CDR3 region: CASSPGTSGNEQFF. As DNA, the CDR3 is TGTGCCAGCAGTCCCGGGACTAGCGGCAATGAGCAGTTCTTC. The chain recombines TRBV28 with TRBJ2-1; TRBD2 matches at 11 bases. This CDR3 is built from 14 residues. Trimming took 5 bases from V and 6 from J; bases not matched to a gene: 3. The germline CDR1 and CDR2 sequences are MDHEN and SYDVKM.

The V gene is TRBV11-2, the J gene TRBJ2-1, with 7 nucleotides matching TRBD2. The V gene's germline CDR1 is SGHAT and CDR2 FQNNGV. The junction had 6 bases not matched to a gene; V was cut back by 7 bases and J by 3 bases. This CDR3 is 14 amino acids long. The CDR3 spells CASTKAGYYNEQFF. For the CDR3, the DNA is TGTGCCAGCACAAAAGCGGGATACTACAATGAGCAGTTCTTC.

The chain carries TRBV28 and TRBJ2-7, with 10 positions matching TRBD1. Losses at the gene ends were 6 bases for V and 5 bases for J; bases not matched to a gene: 10. Germline values: CDR1 MDHEN, CDR2 SYDVKM. This CDR3 is 15 amino acids long. This CDR3 is CASRPLGTGEHEQYF. CDR3 nucleotides: TGTGCCAGCAGACCCCTCGGGACAGGGGAGCACGAGCAGTACTTC.

This clone was picked up one time. V is TRBV19 and J is TRBJ2-7; tentative D call: TRBD1 (6 bases). Trimming stripped 4 bases from V and 4 bases from J, with 17 bases between. Germline CDR1 is LNHDA and CDR2 is SQIVND (reference sequence). This CDR3 region has 15 residues. Here the CDR3 reads CASSKRTDSLYEQYF. The CDR3, as DNA: TGTGCCAGTAGTAAAAGGACAGACTCCCTTTACGAGCAGTACTTC.

CDR3 bases: TGTGCCAGCAGCTTAGGTATAACAGATACGCAGTATTTT. Protein product: CASSLGITDTQYF. The chain carries TRBV11-2 and TRBJ2-3; no clear D. The CDR3 covers 13 residues. Trimming shortened V by 1 base and J by 3 bases, and 5 bases separated the two germline ends. From germline, CDR1 is SGHAT and CDR2 FQNNGV.

The chain employs TRBV6-4 and TRBJ2-2; D gene ambiguous. V was shortened by 0 bases and J by 5 bases, with 4 bases between the two germline ends. Germline V CDR1 and CDR2: MRHNA, SNTAGT. CDR3 length: 13 residues. The CDR3 DNA follows: TGTGCCAGCAGTGACTCTCCTACCGGGGAGCTGTTTTTT. Its protein product is CASSDSPTGELFF.

The DNA for the CDR3 is TGTGCCAGCTCAGGGTTAGTGTTCTACGAGCAGTACTTC. Translation gives CASSGLVFYEQYF. The chain combines TRBV2 with TRBJ2-7, with a tentative D call TRBD1 (5 bases). CDR3 length equals 13 residues. Germline CDR1 reads SNHLY; CDR2 reads FYNNEI. V was pared by 8 bases and J by 3 bases, with 14 bases between.

The chain employs TRBV30 and TRBJ2-2; TRBD1 might be the D (5 bases). Germline V gene sequence: CDR1 GTSNPN, CDR2 SVGIG (reference sequence). Trimming pared 0 bases from V and 3 bases from J, leaving 11 bases between. This CDR3 contains 15 residues. The CDR3 loop is CAWSVLDRDTGELFF. The CDR3 coding sequence is TGTGCCTGGAGTGTACTTGACAGAGACACCGGGGAGCTGTTTTTT.

The chain combines TRBV13 with TRBJ2-3, with D maybe TRBD1 (5 bases). The V end lost 4 bases, the J end lost 2 bases, and 13 bases lay between the germline ends. The CDR3 spans 15 residues. The germline V gene has CDR1 PRHDT and CDR2 FYEKMQ (reference sequence). For the CDR3, the DNA is TGTGCCAGCAGCTCTAGACAGCCTCTCACAGATACGCAGTATTTT. This gives the protein CASSSRQPLTDTQYF.

J is TRBJ2-1 and V is TRBV5-1, with 9 bases lining up with TRBD1. The length of the CDR3 is 14 residues. The germline V gene has CDR1 SGHRS and CDR2 YFSETQ. Germline trimming cut 4 bases from V and 6 bases from J; bases unmatched to any gene: 5. CDR3 nucleotides: TGCGCCAGCAGCCTGGAGACAGGGGGCAATGAGCAGTTCTTC. It encodes CASSLETGGNEQFF. The full variable domain, rest sourced from reference TRBV5-1 and TRBJ2-1, is KAGVTQTPRYLIKTRGQQVTLSCSPISGHRSVSWYQQTPGQGLQFLFEYFSETQRNKGNFPGRFSGRQFSNSRSEMNVSTLELGDSALYLCASSLETGGNEQFFGPGTRLTVL.

This sequence joins TRBV30 and TRBJ2-1; weak D call: TRBD2 (5 bases). Trimming removed 0 bases at V and 7 bases at J, with 10 bases between. Germline lookup yields CDR1 GTSNPN and CDR2 SVGIG (reference sequence). The CDR3 is made up of 13 amino acids. DNA for the CDR3: TGTGCCTGGAGTGTGAGGGAGCTTAATGAGCAGTTCTTC. Protein sequence: CAWSVRELNEQFF.

The V call is TRBV6-5, the J call TRBJ1-1, with TRBD1 matching 7 bases. With 8 bases clipped from V and 2 bases from J, the junction kept 8 bases outside the gene matches. The CDR3 length is 14 residues. Germline lookup yields CDR1 MNHEY and CDR2 SVGAGI. CDR3 nucleotides: TGTGCCAGCCGACGGGACAGCATCAACACTGAAGCTTTCTTT. This gives the protein CASRRDSINTEAFF.

V and J are TRBV28 and TRBJ2-7; 8 bases line up with TRBD2. Losses at the gene ends were 4 bases for V and 7 bases for J; bases not matched to a gene: 9. This CDR3 is 14 amino acids long. The V gene's germline CDR1 is MDHEN and CDR2 SYDVKM. CDR3: CASSSSGSIREQYF. CDR3 DNA sequence: TGTGCCAGCAGTTCCAGCGGGAGCATCAGGGAGCAGTACTTC.